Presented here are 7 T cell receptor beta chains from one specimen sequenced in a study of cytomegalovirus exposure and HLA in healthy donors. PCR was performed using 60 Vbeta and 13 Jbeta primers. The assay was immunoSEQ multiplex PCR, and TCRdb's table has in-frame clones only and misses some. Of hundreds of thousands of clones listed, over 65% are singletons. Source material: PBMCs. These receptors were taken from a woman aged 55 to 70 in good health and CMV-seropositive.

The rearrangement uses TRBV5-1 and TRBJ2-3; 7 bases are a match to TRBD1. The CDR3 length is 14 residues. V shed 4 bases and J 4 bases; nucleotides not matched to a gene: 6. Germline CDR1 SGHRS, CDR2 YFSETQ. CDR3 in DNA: TGCGCCAGCAGCCTTGGACAGGATCCAGATACGCAGTATTTT. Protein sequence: CASSLGQDPDTQYF.

In nucleotides, the CDR3 is TGTGCCAGCAGCGTAGAGACAGTGAACACTGAAGCTTTCTTT. It codes for CASSVETVNTEAFF. The chain has TRBV9 and TRBJ1-1; the D gene is possibly TRBD1 (5 bases). CDR1 SGDLS and CDR2 YYNGEE come from the germline V gene. This CDR3 has 14 residues. The V and J ends lost 0 bases and 0 bases respectively, with 6 bases between them.

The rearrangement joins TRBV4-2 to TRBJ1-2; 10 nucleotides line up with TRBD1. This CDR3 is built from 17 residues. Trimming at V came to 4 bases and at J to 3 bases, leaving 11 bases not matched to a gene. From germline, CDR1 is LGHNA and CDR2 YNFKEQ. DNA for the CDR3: TGTGCCAGCAGCCCCCCGGGACAGGGGATCTCAGACTATGGCTACACCTTC. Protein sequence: CASSPPGQGISDYGYTF.

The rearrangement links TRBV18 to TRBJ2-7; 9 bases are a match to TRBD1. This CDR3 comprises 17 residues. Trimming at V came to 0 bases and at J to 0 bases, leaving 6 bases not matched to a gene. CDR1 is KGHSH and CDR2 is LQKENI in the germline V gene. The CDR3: CASSPPSRTGVSYEQYF. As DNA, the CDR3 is TGTGCCAGCTCACCACCGTCACGGACAGGGGTCTCCTACGAGCAGTACTTC.

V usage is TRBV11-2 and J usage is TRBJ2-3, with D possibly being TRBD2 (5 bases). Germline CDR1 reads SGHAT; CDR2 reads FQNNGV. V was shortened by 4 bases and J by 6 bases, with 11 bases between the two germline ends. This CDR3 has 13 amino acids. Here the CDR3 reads CASSSAPGDTQYF. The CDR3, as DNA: TGTGCCAGCAGCTCCGCACCGGGGGATACGCAGTATTTT.

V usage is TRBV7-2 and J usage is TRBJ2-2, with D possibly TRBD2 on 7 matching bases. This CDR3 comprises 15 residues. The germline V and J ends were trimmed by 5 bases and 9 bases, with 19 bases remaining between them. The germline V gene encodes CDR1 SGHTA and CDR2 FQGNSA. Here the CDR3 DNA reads TGTGCCAGCAGCGGGAGGGGGGATCTTGGGAGGGAGCTGTTTTTT. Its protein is CASSGRGDLGRELFF.

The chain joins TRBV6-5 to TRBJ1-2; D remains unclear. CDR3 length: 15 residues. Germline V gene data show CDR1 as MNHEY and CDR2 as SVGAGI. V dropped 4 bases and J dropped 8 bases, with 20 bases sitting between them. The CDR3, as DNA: TGTGCCAGCAGTTCATACGGGGAGTCAAGGAGGGGCTACACCTTC. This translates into CASSSYGESRRGYTF.